The text below deals with one T cell receptor (beta chain). This clonotype occurred a few times. Its antigen remains undetermined. No much larger clone exists at a distance of one base, and base qualities are not known. CDR1 and CDR2, looked up from the germline V gene, are SNHLY and FYNNEI. Trimming takes 2 bases from V and 3 bases from J, and the germline ends sit 8 bases apart. There are 13 amino acids in the CDR3, from cysteine to phenylalanine inclusive. CDR3 DNA is the only sequence kept; it has 39 bases, read in frame from the first base. The data are from a study of yellow fever vaccine responses in identical twins listed by TCRdb under 2018. For the study in its entirety: The study precisely tracked vaccine-responding T cell clones in identical twins.

Receptors were amplified or captured by RT-PCR. TCRdb names Illumina HiSeq 2500 as the instrument used. The public reads were run again by TCRdb, first through fastp at Q25 and then through MiXCR, and only productive beta chains were kept. All rows with the same CDR3 protein become a single entry with the most common DNA and genes. This sample lists approximately 2,000 distinct CDR3 sequences; around 7% were detected once. Together, the top ten hold about 4% of the sample. Broader findings and caveats from the paper: According to the authors, in identical twins the way T cells responded to vaccination appeared partly convergent and partly personalized.

The starting material was T cells from blood (PBMCs), unsorted or a sorted subset (not recorded which), obtained around 23 months after vaccination. The receptor comes from a woman under 30 who received the yellow fever vaccine. Donor details come from another sample of the same person, matched by shared clones. The rearrangement combines TRBV2 with TRBJ2-7; possibly the D gene is TRBD1, per 5 matching bases. The nucleotide sequence is given as TGTGCCAGCAGTGAATTGCAGGGCTACGAGCAGTACTTC. This codes for CASSELQGYEQYF.